The next 22 T cell receptor beta chains were all read from a single sample in a study of monozygotic twins with inflammatory bowel disease. TCRdb reanalyzed the 5' RACE reads, giving one entry per CDR3 protein sequence and no DNA. The listing records 400,000 or so distinct CDR3 sequences. The sequenced material came from blood. These receptors were obtained from a human donor with ulcerative colitis or Crohn's disease, or a healthy co-twin of an affected twin (not recorded which).

This chain joins TRBV12-3 or TRBV12-4 and TRBJ1-2; the TCRdb call, TRBD1, lacks DNA for checking. The CDR3 has 15 residues. The CDR3 spells CASSFGQGGFYGYTF.

This chain joins TRBV6-5 and TRBJ1-5. The CDR3 has 12 amino acids. From germline, CDR1 is MNHEY and CDR2 SVGAGI. CDR3 region: CASSGPNQPQHF.

V gene TRBV20-1 combines with J gene TRBJ2-1; TCRdb's assignment of TRBD2 cannot be checked, as there is no DNA. The CDR3 sequence is 15 residues long. Germline CDR1 and CDR2: DFQATT and SNEGSKA (reference sequence). This chain's CDR3 is CSASPSLAGGYEQFF.

This chain connects TRBV2 to TRBJ1-5; the D call of TRBD1 rests on TCRdb alone, since no DNA is present to check it. In germline, CDR1 is SNHLY, CDR2 FYNNEI. The CDR3 has 16 residues. CDR3 loop: CASSEDQGFSNQPQHF.

The chain joins TRBV11-2 to TRBJ1-6; lacking DNA, the TRBD1 call made by TCRdb goes unchecked. Germline CDR1 reads SGHAT; CDR2 reads FQNNGV. There are 16 residues in the CDR3. The CDR3: CASSTPQGSYNSPLHF.

This chain links TRBV7-2 with TRBJ2-3. The CDR3 runs 16 residues. The germline CDR1 and CDR2 sequences are SGHTA and FQGNSA. CDR3 in amino acids: CASSPRQAVRTDTQYF.

The chain employs TRBV5-1 and TRBJ1-6; TCRdb's D gene call, TRBD1, goes unchecked for lack of DNA. The germline gives CDR1 SGHRS, CDR2 YFSETQ. The CDR3 runs 14 residues. CDR3 residues: CASSEGQGNSPLHF. The full variable domain, in which reference TRBV5-1 and TRBJ1-6 provide the parts outside the CDR3, is KAGVTQTPRYLIKTRGQQVTLSCSPISGHRSVSWYQQTPGQGLQFLFEYFSETQRNKGNFPGRFSGRQFSNSRSEMNVSTLELGDSALYLCASSEGQGNSPLHFGNGTRLTVT.

V is TRBV3-1 and J is TRBJ2-1. The CDR3 spans 12 residues. Germline V gene data show CDR1 as LGHDT and CDR2 as YNNKEL (reference sequence). The CDR3 here is CASSSPWNEQFF.

This sequence joins TRBV2 and TRBJ2-7. Germline V CDR1 and CDR2: SNHLY, FYNNEI. The CDR3 has 11 amino acids. The CDR3 loop is CASILLREQYF.

The rearrangement uses TRBV5-1 and TRBJ1-1. Germline lookup yields CDR1 SGHRS and CDR2 YFSETQ. This CDR3 is 14 amino acids long. CDR3 region: CASKLNEGGGEAFF.

This chain links TRBV5-1 with TRBJ2-6; there is no DNA to check the TCRdb D call of TRBD1. CDR1 SGHRS and CDR2 YFSETQ come from the germline V gene. This CDR3 has 17 residues. CDR3 amino acids: CASSSGDTLSGANVLTF.

This sequence joins TRBV29-1 and TRBJ1-1; TCRdb outputs TRBD1, but without DNA this stays unchecked. This CDR3 region has 14 residues. The germline V gene has CDR1 SQVTM and CDR2 ANQGSEA. This CDR3 is CSVGDRAMNTEAFF.

This chain connects TRBV12-3 or TRBV12-4 to TRBJ2-7; absent DNA, TCRdb's TRBD2 call cannot be checked. There are 16 residues in the CDR3. This chain's CDR3 is CASSPLGLAGGYEQYF.

This chain joins TRBV5-1 and TRBJ2-3; TCRdb picks TRBD1, but there is no DNA to check that call. The CDR3 spans 15 residues. The germline CDR1 and CDR2 sequences are SGHRS and YFSETQ. This CDR3 reads CASSLVGGYTDTQYF.

The chain carries TRBV5-1 and TRBJ2-1. The CDR3 is made up of 14 amino acids. In germline, CDR1 is SGHRS, CDR2 YFSETQ. Here the CDR3 reads CASSWGDLGDEQFF.

The V and J genes are TRBV3-1 and TRBJ1-4; TCRdb's assignment of TRBD1 cannot be checked, as there is no DNA. The CDR3 spans 15 residues. CDR1 is LGHDT and CDR2 is YNNKEL in the germline V gene (reference sequence). The CDR3: CASSQRQAGGEKLFF.

The chain is built from TRBV7-3 and TRBJ2-2; TCRdb designates TRBD2, a call that cannot be tested without DNA. CDR1 SGHTA and CDR2 FQGTGA come from the germline V gene. CDR3 length: 16 amino acids. CDR3: CASSLISERNTGELFF.

The chain links TRBV5-1 to TRBJ2-7; TCRdb reports TRBD1, a call that lacks DNA to check it against. This CDR3 has 15 residues. Germline assignment: CDR1 SGHRS and CDR2 YFSETQ. This CDR3 is CASSFYRDGAYEQYF.

The CDR3 sequence: CAARQDSYEQYF. The rearrangement links TRBV10-3 to TRBJ2-7; the TCRdb D gene call, TRBD1, has no DNA to confirm it. The germline CDR1 and CDR2 sequences are ENHRY and SYGVKD. The CDR3 is 12 amino acids.

The J gene is TRBJ2-3, the V gene TRBV5-6; TCRdb returns TRBD1, unconfirmable since there is no DNA. Germline lookup yields CDR1 SGHDT and CDR2 YYEEEE. The CDR3 covers 14 residues. The CDR3 reads CASSLGGVAGTQYF.

V is TRBV4-1 and J is TRBJ2-4; TCRdb selects TRBD1, and the lack of DNA leaves this call unchecked. The germline gives CDR1 MGHRA, CDR2 YSYEKL. CDR3 size: 16 residues. CDR3 amino acids: CASSQGRARAKNIQYF.

The gene calls are TRBV5-1 and TRBJ1-2; as DNA is missing, the TRBD1 call by TCRdb cannot be tested. The CDR3 loop spans 15 amino acids. The germline V gene has CDR1 SGHRS and CDR2 YFSETQ. The CDR3 reads CASSLGDREVYGYTF.